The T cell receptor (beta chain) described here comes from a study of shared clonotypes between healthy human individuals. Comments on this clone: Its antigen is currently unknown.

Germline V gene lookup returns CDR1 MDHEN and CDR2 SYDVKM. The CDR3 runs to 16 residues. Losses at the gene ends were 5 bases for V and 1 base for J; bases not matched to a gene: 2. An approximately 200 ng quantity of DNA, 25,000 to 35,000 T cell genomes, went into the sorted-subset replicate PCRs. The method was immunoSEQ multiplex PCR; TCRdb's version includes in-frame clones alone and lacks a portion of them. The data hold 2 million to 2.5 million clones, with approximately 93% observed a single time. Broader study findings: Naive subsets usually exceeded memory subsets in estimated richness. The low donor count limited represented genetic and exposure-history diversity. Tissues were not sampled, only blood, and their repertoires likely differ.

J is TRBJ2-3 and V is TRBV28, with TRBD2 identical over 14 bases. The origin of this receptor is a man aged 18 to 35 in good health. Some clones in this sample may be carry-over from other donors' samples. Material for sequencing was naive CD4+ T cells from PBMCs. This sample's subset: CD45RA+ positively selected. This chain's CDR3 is CASSRLAGGGTDTQYF. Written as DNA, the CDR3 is TGTGCCAGCAGTCGACTAGCGGGAGGGGGCACAGATACGCAGTATTTT.